This entry features one T cell receptor (beta chain) sequence. Unique molecular identifiers were incorporated during preparation of the TCRbeta library. One entry per CDR3 protein results from TCRdb running MiXCR on the PCR reads. Of 60,000 to 100,000 distinct CDR3 sequences in the sample, about a sixth were seen once. This entry belongs to a study of T-cell reconstitution after alpha-beta-depleted transplantation in children. Germline V gene lookup returns CDR1 DFQATT and CDR2 SNEGSKA (reference sequence). The junction had 12 bases not matched to a gene; V was cut back by 0 bases and J by 2 bases. This CDR3 is 18 amino acids long.

Sequenced here: PBMCs, mostly from graft donor cells, sampled 360 days after TCRalphabeta/CD19-depleted stem cell transplant. V is TRBV20-1 and J is TRBJ2-4; 8 positions agree with TRBD2. The sequence was obtained from a male patient aged 2 to 9 who had a stem cell transplant for acute lymphoblastic leukemia, so the T cells may come from the graft donor. CDR3 region: CSAREPPQLADTKNIQYF. For the CDR3, the DNA is TGCAGTGCTAGAGAGCCCCCCCAACTAGCGGACACCAAAAACATTCAGTACTTC.